A selection of T cell receptor beta chains follows, all from one sample in a study of cytotoxic CD8 clonotypes in ibrutinib-treated CLL. TCRdb keeps only in-frame clones here, not all; method: immunoSEQ multiplex PCR. This sample has hundreds of thousands of clones, with 70% found just once. The sequenced sample was PBMCs, obtained after 24 months of ibrutinib treatment. Every receptor here comes from a human donor with chronic lymphocytic leukemia. CDR3s include the opening cysteine and the closing phenylalanine or tryptophan. D genes are given only for firm matches. The size field is filled for only some rows; it gives once, few, many or a size class.

J gene	V gene	clone size	D gene	CDR3 DNA	CDR3 protein
TRBJ2-7	TRBV5-1	.	TRBD2	TGCGCCAGCAGCTTGGGGACTAGAAACGAGCAGTACTTC	CASSLGTRNEQYF
TRBJ2-5	TRBV2	few	TRBD2	TGTGCCAGCAGTTTGGGGGGACTAGCGGACCAAGAGACCCAGTACTTC	CASSLGGLADQETQYF
TRBJ2-3	TRBV10-3	once	TRBD2	TGTGCCATCAAGGGACTAGCGGGTCCCATAGGGGATGGAGATACGCAGTATTTT	CAIKGLAGPIGDGDTQYF
TRBJ2-7	TRBV7-3	.	.	TGTGCCAGCAGCTTAATACACGGTTCCTACGAGCAGTACTTC	CASSLIHGSYEQYF
TRBJ2-5	TRBV28	.	.	.	CASSRPGRVPAVYGREGRETQYF
TRBJ2-7	TRBV7-9	.	.	TGTGCCAGCAGCACCTCGGGGCCCGGTTACGAGCAGTACTTC	CASSTSGPGYEQYF
TRBJ2-1	TRBV11-1	.	.	TGTGCCAGCACCCCAAGACAGGAGAACTACAATGAGCAGTTCTTC	CASTPRQENYNEQFF
TRBJ1-2	TRBV11-2	.	.	TGTGCCAGCAGCTTAGAACAGACGACAATCTATGGCTACACCTTC	CASSLEQTTIYGYTF
TRBJ2-2	TRBV9	.	.	TGTGCCAGCAGCGTAGGGCCGGGGCTAGGCACCGGGGAGCTGTTTTTT	CASSVGPGLGTGELFF
TRBJ2-4	TRBV4-1	few	.	TGCGCCAGCAGCCCTGGCGGTCTAGCCAAAAACATTCAGTACTTC	CASSPGGLAKNIQYF
TRBJ1-2	TRBV11-2	.	.	TGTGCCAGCAGGGGCTCCTCTAACTATGGCTACACCTTC	CASRGSSNYGYTF
TRBJ2-1	TRBV4-2	few	TRBD2	TGTGCCAGCAGCTCAAGTTTGGGTAGCGGGGGTGAGCAGTTCTTC	CASSSSLGSGGEQFF
TRBJ1-3	TRBV6-1	few	.	TGTGCCAGCAGTGAACTGTTTCTCTCCTCTGGAAACACCATATATTTT	CASSELFLSSGNTIYF
TRBJ1-1	TRBV5-1	.	TRBD1	TGCGCCAGCAGCTTGGGACAGGGGGCGCGGACTGAAGCTTTCTTT	CASSLGQGARTEAFF
TRBJ2-1	TRBV28	few	TRBD1	TGTGCCAGCAGTACGTTCCTCGTCAGGACAGGGGGCAATGAGCAGTTCTTC	CASSTFLVRTGGNEQFF
TRBJ2-2	TRBV6-5	.	.	TGTGCCAGCAGTTACTCGGGGCAGGGGACCGGGGAGCTGTTTTTT	CASSYSGQGTGELFF
TRBJ2-7	TRBV4-1	.	TRBD2	TGCGCCAGCAGCCAAAGTGGAGAGGGGAGGGCCCACGAGCAGTACTTC	CASSQSGEGRAHEQYF
TRBJ2-1	TRBV5-4	.	.	TGTGCCAGCAGCTCACCCGAGCGGTCTTACAATGAGCAGTTCTTC	CASSSPERSYNEQFF
TRBJ2-6	TRBV28	.	TRBD1	TGTGCCAGCCAAACTCAGACAGGGTTTCTTCGCGTCCTGACTTTC	CASQTQTGFLRVLTF
TRBJ2-7	TRBV28	.	.	TGTGCCAGCAGTAACGGGGGAGGAGGGAACGAGCAGTACTTC	CASSNGGGGNEQYF
TRBJ1-5	TRBV18	few	TRBD1	TGTGCCAGCTCACCGGGACAGGGGAATCAGCCCCAGCATTTT	CASSPGQGNQPQHF
TRBJ2-7	TRBV4-2	.	TRBD2	TGTGCCAGCAGCCAAGGGACTAGCGGGAGTAGGTACGAGCAGTACTTC	CASSQGTSGSRYEQYF
TRBJ2-1	TRBV5-1	.	.	TGCGCCAGCAGCTCCCAGGGCAACAATGAGCAGTTCTTC	CASSSQGNNEQFF
TRBJ2-2	TRBV7-3	.	.	TGTGCCAGCAGCTTGTCCGACACCGGGGAGCTGTTTTTT	CASSLSDTGELFF
TRBJ2-1	TRBV4-1	.	TRBD2	TGCGCCAGGGGACTAGCGGACGGAGTGCCGGACGGATGCTCCTACAATGAGCAGTTCTTC	CARGLADGVPDGCSYNEQFF
TRBJ2-7	TRBV15	.	TRBD2	TGTGCCACCAGCAGGGGACTAGCATTGGGGGAGCAGTACTTC	CATSRGLALGEQYF
TRBJ2-7	TRBV18	.	TRBD2	TGTGCCAGCTCACCAGTCCCTAGCGGGAACTCCTACGAGCAGTACTTC	CASSPVPSGNSYEQYF
TRBJ2-7	TRBV7-9	few	.	TGTGCCAGCAGCTCCTTCGACGAGCAGTACTTC	CASSSFDEQYF
TRBJ2-1	TRBV4-3	.	TRBD2	TGCGCCAGCAGCCAAGACTGGACTAGCGGGGTCTACAATGAGCAGTTCTTC	CASSQDWTSGVYNEQFF
TRBJ1-5	TRBV29-1	.	.	TGCAGCGTTGTGGAGTTCGGTTGGAATCAGCCCCAGCATTTT	CSVVEFGWNQPQHF
TRBJ2-7	TRBV2	.	.	TGTGCCAGCAGTGATTTGGGACTCTCCAACTACGAGCAGTACTTC	CASSDLGLSNYEQYF
TRBJ1-5	TRBV29-1	.	.	TGCAGCGTTGGGACGGATAGCAATCAGCCCCAGCATTTT	CSVGTDSNQPQHF
TRBJ1-2	TRBV28	few	TRBD1	TGTGCCAGCAGAGGGACAGGGATTATCGGCTACACCTTC	CASRGTGIIGYTF
TRBJ2-1	TRBV27	.	.	TGTGCCAGCAGTTTATACGTTAGTGTGAGCGATGAGCAGTTCTTC	CASSLYVSVSDEQFF
TRBJ2-7	TRBV30	.	TRBD2	TGTGCCTGGAGGGGGACTAGCTCCGCTGGGGTGCAGTACTTC	CAWRGTSSAGVQYF
TRBJ2-5	TRBV28	.	TRBD2	TGTGCCAGCAGTTTACAAGACCCGCGGGGGTCCCAGTACTTC	CASSLQDPRGSQYF
TRBJ2-7	TRBV29-1	.	.	TGCAGCGTTGTAGGGCTGAGCTACGAGCAGTACTTC	CSVVGLSYEQYF
TRBJ2-3	TRBV6-5	few	TRBD2	TGTGCCAGCGCTACGGGAGGGCCAGTGAATACGCAGTATTTT	CASATGGPVNTQYF
TRBJ2-5	TRBV28	.	.	TGTGCCAGCAGTGTACCTCAGGGGGGGGAGACCCAGTACTTC	CASSVPQGGETQYF
TRBJ2-3	TRBV27	.	.	TGTGCCAGCAGTCCTACGCCCGGACTAGGGGGTGATACGCAGTATTTT	CASSPTPGLGGDTQYF
TRBJ2-2	TRBV10-3	.	TRBD2	TGTGCCATCAGTGTAGGACTAGCGGGAGATACCGGGGAGCTGTTTTTT	CAISVGLAGDTGELFF
TRBJ1-1	TRBV4-3	.	.	TGCGCCAGCAGCCAAGATCGCAGGGGGAACACTGAAGCTTTCTTT	CASSQDRRGNTEAFF
TRBJ2-3	TRBV19	.	.	TGTGCCAGTAGTCCAGTCGATTCTAGCACAGATACGCAGTATTTT	CASSPVDSSTDTQYF
TRBJ2-1	TRBV5-1	.	.	TGCGCCAGCAGTCCCCTAGCTAGCTCCTACAATGAGCAGTTCTTC	CASSPLASSYNEQFF
TRBJ2-7	TRBV5-1	.	TRBD2	TGCGCCAGCAGCTTGGTCCTAGCGGGAGTCTTGGCCGAGCAGTACTTC	CASSLVLAGVLAEQYF
TRBJ2-3	TRBV25-1	.	TRBD2	TGTGCCAGCAGTGGGGGGACTAGTTTGGATACGCAGTATTTT	CASSGGTSLDTQYF
TRBJ2-7	TRBV11-2	.	TRBD1	TGTGCCAGCAGCTTAGTCGGACAGGACTACGAGCAGTACTTC	CASSLVGQDYEQYF
TRBJ2-3	TRBV2	few	.	TGTGCCAGCAGTACTAGCACAGATACGCAGTATTTT	CASSTSTDTQYF
TRBJ2-1	TRBV29-1	.	TRBD1	TGCAGCGTTGATACAGGGGTAAATGAGCAGTTCTTC	CSVDTGVNEQFF
TRBJ1-1	TRBV10-1	few	.	TGCGCCAGCAGTGAGTCGGGACAAGGACTTCAAGCTTTCTTT	CASSESGQGLQAFF
TRBJ2-7	TRBV7-3	.	TRBD2	TGTGCCAGCAGCTTGGGTACGGGAGGCGCCTACGAGCAGTACTTC	CASSLGTGGAYEQYF
TRBJ2-1	TRBV6-5	.	.	TGTGCCAGCAGTTCGGGACAGCGACATAGCGGCGAACAGTTCTTC	CASSSGQRHSGEQFF
TRBJ1-2	TRBV18	.	.	TGTGCCAGCTCACCATCTTTCTGGGGAGGGATGGACTATGGCTACACCTTC	CASSPSFWGGMDYGYTF